The rows below give T cell receptor beta chains drawn from one sample of a study of blood T cell repertoires in COVID-19. Method: immunoSEQ multiplex PCR; TCRdb's copy keeps in-frame clones and lacks some. The sample has 140,000 to 150,000 clones, about three quarters seen once. Sample: peripheral blood. The receptors derive from a man in his fifties with acute or convalescent COVID-19. The CDR3 runs from the conserved cysteine through the conserved F or W. D genes are given only for firm matches. Only some rows state a clone size, as once, few, many or a class for expanded clones.

TRBD2,TRBV6-5,TRBJ2-3,once,TGTGCCAGCAGTTACGGCGGGGGGGGAACAGATACGCAGTATTTT,CASSYGGGGTDTQYF
-,TRBV5-1,TRBJ2-3,-,TGCGCCAGCAGCCGGGCGTGGGAGAGCACAGATACGCAGTATTTT,CASSRAWESTDTQYF
TRBD1,TRBV23-1,TRBJ2-1,-,TGCGCCAGCAGTCAATCGAGGGACAGCCACTACAATGAGCAGTTCTTC,CASSQSRDSHYNEQFF
TRBD1,TRBV24-1,TRBJ1-1,-,TGTGCCACCAGTGACCGGGACAGGGAGAAGAACACTGAAGCTTTCTTT,CATSDRDREKNTEAFF
TRBD1,TRBV18,TRBJ2-3,-,TGTGCCAGCTCACGGGGCCAGACAGGGGCGAGTACGCAGTATTTT,CASSRGQTGASTQYF
-,TRBV18,TRBJ1-3,-,TGTGCCAGCTCACCCCCGGACAGATTCTCTGGAAACACCATATATTTT,CASSPPDRFSGNTIYF
-,TRBV21-1,TRBJ1-2,-,TGTGCCAGCAGCAAAGACGGTCAGGGGGCGGGCGGCTACACCTTC,CASSKDGQGAGGYTF
TRBD2,TRBV27,TRBJ2-5,-,TGTGCCAGCAGTTTTACGGGAGGAGAGACCCAGTACTTC,CASSFTGGETQYF
-,TRBV2,TRBJ1-5,-,TGTGCCAGCAGCCCACAGGGTCTGTATCAGCCCCAGCATTTT,CASSPQGLYQPQHF
TRBD2,TRBV30,TRBJ2-7,once,TGTGCCTGGAGTGTACTAGCGGGGGGTGGCGAGCAGTACTTC,CAWSVLAGGGEQYF
-,TRBV2,TRBJ1-5,-,TGTGCCAGCAGTGACAGGGCCCAGCCCCAGCATTTT,CASSDRAQPQHF
TRBD2,TRBV15,TRBJ2-3,-,TGTGCCACTGCGGATTCTCGACTAGCTGCAGATACGCAGTATTTT,CATADSRLAADTQYF
-,TRBV12-3/TRBV12-4,TRBJ2-1,-,TGTGCCAGCAGTTTAGGGGCAGAGCAGTTCTTC,CASSLGAEQFF
-,TRBV29-1,TRBJ1-4,-,TGCAGCGTCCGCAGTGAGTCAGGACTGTTTTTT,CSVRSESGLFF
-,TRBV12-3/TRBV12-4,TRBJ1-2,-,TGTGCCAGCACCTTAGGGGATGCACAGGGCCTGACCTTC,CASTLGDAQGLTF
-,TRBV3-1/TRBV3-2,TRBJ2-1,-,TGTGCCAGCAGCCGAACCGGGGGATATGAGCAGTTCTTC,CASSRTGGYEQFF
TRBD1,TRBV27,TRBJ1-1,-,TGTGCCAGCAGTTTCCGACAGGGAAACACTGAAGCTTTCTTT,CASSFRQGNTEAFF
TRBD2,TRBV10-3,TRBJ2-2,-,TGTGCCAACCGCGGGGGACCGGGCACCGGGGAGCTGTTTTTT,CANRGGPGTGELFF
-,TRBV4-1,TRBJ1-3,-,TGCGCCAGCAGCACAGACTCTGGAAACACCATATATTTT,CASSTDSGNTIYF
TRBD1,TRBV2,TRBJ1-5,-,TGTGCCAGCAGTGGACAGGGAAGGGAGCAGCCCCAGCATTTT,CASSGQGREQPQHF
-,TRBV28,TRBJ1-2,-,TGTGCCAGCAGTCCTGTCGACAGAAGGTATGGCTACACCTTC,CASSPVDRRYGYTF
-,TRBV5-1,TRBJ2-4,-,TGCGCCAGCAGCTTGGAAGAAATGCGGGGGCTAGCCAAAAACATTCAGTACTTC,CASSLEEMRGLAKNIQYF
TRBD1,TRBV15,TRBJ1-1,-,TGTGCCACCAGCAGAGATAGTAGGACAGGGGAAGCTTTCTTT,CATSRDSRTGEAFF
-,TRBV6-2/TRBV6-3,TRBJ1-2,once,TGTGCCAGCAGTTACGGCGGGAACCGGATTAACTATGGCTACACCTTC,CASSYGGNRINYGYTF
TRBD1,TRBV5-4,TRBJ1-2,-,TGTGCCAGCAGCTCTGCCGGGACAGGGGCCTATGGCTACACCTTC,CASSSAGTGAYGYTF
-,TRBV28,TRBJ2-7,-,TGTGCCAGCAGTTTAGTCGGACGGGCAGGGTTTTACTTCTCCTACGAGCAGTACTTC,CASSLVGRAGFYFSYEQYF
-,TRBV27,TRBJ1-1,once,TGTGCCAGCAGTTGGTTCCGGCGGAGCACTGAAGCTTTCTTT,CASSWFRRSTEAFF
TRBD1,TRBV3-1/TRBV3-2,TRBJ1-5,-,TGTGCCAGCAGCCCGGGACAGGGGTACAATCAGCCCCAGCATTTT,CASSPGQGYNQPQHF
TRBD1,TRBV7-8,TRBJ2-7,-,TGTGCCAGCAGCCAGGGACAGTCCCCCTACGAGCAGTACTTC,CASSQGQSPYEQYF
-,TRBV19,TRBJ1-2,-,TGTGCCAGTAGTATCCAGGGTCAGTATGGCTACACCTTC,CASSIQGQYGYTF
TRBD1,TRBV4-1,TRBJ2-7,once,TGCGCCAGCAGCCAACCCGGGACAGGACGCTACGAGCAGTACTTC,CASSQPGTGRYEQYF
-,TRBV3-1/TRBV3-2,TRBJ2-2,-,TGTGCCAGCAGCCCTTCCGGGACAACTATCACCGGGGAGCTGTTTTTT,CASSPSGTTITGELFF
-,TRBV4-1,TRBJ1-6,-,TGCGCCAGCAGCCAAGATCACGGAGATTCACCCCTCCACTTT,CASSQDHGDSPLHF
-,TRBV19,TRBJ2-2,-,TGTGCCAGTAGTCCTGGTCGCCAGGGGGGTAACACCGGGGAGCTGTTTTTT,CASSPGRQGGNTGELFF
TRBD1,TRBV6-4,TRBJ1-2,-,TGTGCCAGCAGTGACTCGGCGGGACAGGGATATGGCTACACCTTC,CASSDSAGQGYGYTF
-,TRBV3-1/TRBV3-2,TRBJ2-3,-,TGTGCCAGCAGCCCGGACGGGGGCACAGATACGCAGTATTTT,CASSPDGGTDTQYF
-,TRBV19,TRBJ2-3,-,TGTGCCAGTAGTACGCGGGGGCCGCGCACAGATACGCAGTATTTT,CASSTRGPRTDTQYF
TRBD2,TRBV28,TRBJ2-5,-,TGTGCCAGCAGCCCCGGAATGACTAGCGGGGGGCTCCAAGAGACCCAGTACTTC,CASSPGMTSGGLQETQYF
-,TRBV5-6,TRBJ2-3,-,TGTGCCAGCAGCTTGTACAGGTCGGATCATGATACGCAGTATTTT,CASSLYRSDHDTQYF
-,TRBV30,TRBJ2-7,once,TGTGCCTGGAGTAATAGGGGGAACTACGAGCAGTACTTC,CAWSNRGNYEQYF
TRBD2,TRBV7-9,TRBJ2-3,-,TGTGCCAGCAGCTTAAGCGCTGGTAGCGGGGGCACAGATACGCAGTATTTT,CASSLSAGSGGTDTQYF
-,TRBV3-1/TRBV3-2,TRBJ2-5,few,TGTGCCAGCAGCCAGGCGGGCGTGGCGACGAAGACCCAGTACTTC,CASSQAGVATKTQYF
TRBD2,TRBV5-1,TRBJ2-7,-,TGCGCCAGCAGCGCCCTAGCGGGGGGGCCCGACGAGCAGTACTTC,CASSALAGGPDEQYF
-,TRBV11-2,TRBJ1-5,-,TGTGCCAGCAGCTCAGACGGGGGGCGAGGTCAGCCCCAGCATTTT,CASSSDGGRGQPQHF
TRBD1,TRBV6-2/TRBV6-3,TRBJ1-1,-,TGTGCCAGCCGCCCGTATAAGCCGGCCACAGGGGTACGTACTGAAGCTTTCTTT,CASRPYKPATGVRTEAFF